This entry is about one TCR beta chain. It has no known antigen specificity. Per-base qualities were not stored, and no clone one base away is much larger. Trimming accounts for 6 bases at V and 1 base at J, while the number of junction bases matched to no gene is 3. Taken from the germline V gene, the CDR1 and CDR2 loops are MDHEN and SYDVKM. The CDR3 has 14 amino acids, counting the end cysteine and phenylalanine. Only the CDR3 DNA is retained, 42 bases long and in frame from the first base. These data originate in a study of shared clonotypes between healthy human individuals (TCRdb year 2020). For the wider study: A few men and two women, aged 18 to 49 years, made up the cohort. To increase sequencing depth and limit assay-specific biases, different laboratories used diverse techniques to prepare libraries and sequence TCR repertoires. Per donor, leukapheresis produced somewhere between about 0.9 and 9 billion PBMCs. To estimate repertoire size and how much clonotypes are shared between individuals, the study performed deep sequencing of blood TCR repertoires from 4 to 6 healthy adults. Per donor, three plates each were used for CD4 naive and CD4 memory, two for CD8 naive, and one for CD8 memory.

CD8 naive samples were CD45RO-negative cells positively selected for CCR7, giving a CD45RA+CCR7+ population that excluded TemRA cells. The donors were healthy, HIV-negative adults who had no recently reported acute infections or vaccinations. Only Caucasian adults living in Nashville, Tennessee, USA were represented among the donors. Blood was collected by leukapheresis, and PBMCs were isolated by Ficoll-Histopaque density gradient centrifugation and then cryopreserved in liquid nitrogen vapor phase. Analytical flow cytometry was used to check the purity and quantity of every magnetically sorted T cell population. From each sorted fraction, genomic DNA was isolated and quantified by UV absorbance on a Nanodrop 2000c. TCR CDR3 regions were amplified from genomic DNA by multiplex PCR using the deep immunoSEQ assay. For each cell subset, the extracted genomic DNA was distributed evenly across all wells of several immunoSEQ 96-well plates, and each plate served as one replicate. For sorted subsets, 200 to 250 ng genomic DNA, equal to tens of thousands of T cell genomes, was loaded into each replicate PCR. Purified libraries were measured with a Qubit 3.0 fluorometer, size-checked on a Bioanalyzer 2100, and measured again with the KAPA Library Quantification kit. A separate single-read 150-cycle Illumina NextSeq 550 flow cell was used to sequence each immunoSEQ 96-well plate. The authors processed their data as follows. Because the immunoSEQ output held only junctional sequences and lacked quality scores, the filtering could not match the filtering applied to full-length reads. Sequences were annotated with PyIR, a Python wrapper for IgBLAST v1.9, using IMGT germline references to assign V/J genes and CDR3. Any read was removed if the V/J assignment was weak (E-value above 1e-6), the CDR3 was missing, or the read contained stop codons, out-of-frame junctions, or ambiguous translated residues. V3J clonotypes were defined as sequences sharing an identical inferred V gene, J gene, and CDR3 amino acid sequence. The percentage overlap between two repertoires was calculated by dividing the number of shared unique clonotypes by the size of the smaller repertoire. Richness of each repertoire was evaluated using RTK rarefaction, the Chao1 estimator, and Recon v2.1 estimates of unobserved clonotypes. OLGA was used to compute generation probabilities for all TCRbeta clonotypes that the gDNA method yielded from a handful of donors. The clones in this table, taken by TCRdb from immuneACCESS, are in-frame only. Not every clone is retained; where verified, under half of the shortfall comes from an unresolved V gene, and the cause of the rest is unknown. V, J and clone size are taken as reported in that table, and D and trimming were inferred from the DNA itself. This sample holds more than 2 million clones; just over 90% were observed only once. Approximately 1.6% of the sample lies in the top ten.

General study outcomes and caveats: Naive subsets generally had larger estimated clonotype richness than memory subsets. When several donors were compared, the shared fraction of clonotypes was approximately 5% for naive CD4, over 3% for naive CD8, more than 2% for memory CD4, and about 0.36% for memory CD8. Rarefaction of sorted-subset datasets indicated incomplete sequencing despite the large sequencing depth. Because the study included a small number of donors, the genetic and exposure-history diversity represented was limited. Higher generation probabilities were observed for clonotypes shared by all four sorted-subset donors than for non-shared clonotypes. Based on pairwise subsampling, the degree of clonotype sharing among donors was expected to be affected by sequencing depth. Sampling was restricted to blood, and TCR repertoires in tissues likely differ from the TCR repertoires found in blood.

Here the chain combines TRBV28 and TRBJ2-1; 7 middle bases align to TRBD1. The sequence derives from a man between 18 and 35 years old in good health. Some clones in this sample may be carry-over from other donors' samples. The sequenced sample was naive CD8+ T cells from PBMCs. The label giving this sample's cell subset or site can be read as: CD45RA+CCR7+. The CDR3 region: CASRPGGSYNEQFF. The base sequence is TGTGCCAGCAGACCAGGGGGATCCTACAATGAGCAGTTCTTC.